This T cell receptor (beta chain) came from a study of PD-1 blockade in classical Hodgkin lymphoma. CDR1 is SGHRS and CDR2 is YFSETQ in the germline V gene. V lost 0 bases and J lost 4; bases outside the gene matches: 7. The CDR3 has 17 amino acids. TCRdb keeps only in-frame clones here, not all; method: immunoSEQ multiplex PCR. In the table there are about 21,000 clones, 87% of which are singletons. Specified time point: newly diagnosed, previously untreated cHL patient sample. PBMCs were thawed, and CD8+ T cells were then isolated from them by magnetic negative selection. PBMCs from patients with newly diagnosed, untreated classical Hodgkin lymphoma served as a comparison group for the relapsed/refractory trial patients.

The clonotype was recovered from a human donor with classical Hodgkin lymphoma. The rearrangement links TRBV5-1 to TRBJ1-4; 9 bases are a match to TRBD1. Specimen: CD8+ T cells from blood. The CDR3 spells CASSLDLQGAVNEKLFF. The DNA for the CDR3 is TGCGCCAGCAGCTTGGACTTACAGGGGGCGGTTAATGAAAAACTGTTTTTT.